These 10 T cell receptor beta chains came from one sample sequenced in a study of T cell responses to AZD1222 COVID-19 vaccine. The repertoire was sequenced with immunoSEQ multiplex PCR; TCRdb's copy has only in-frame clones and lacks some. This sample has about 64,000 clones, with 80% found just once. The sample in question was peripheral blood, obtained 28 days after the second AZD1222 dose. The receptors shown here come from an adult who received the AZD1222 COVID-19 vaccine.

This clone was picked up one time. The chain uses TRBV4-1 and TRBJ1-2, with D perhaps TRBD1 (5 bases). Trimming took 4 bases from V and 0 from J, leaving 15 bases between them. The CDR3 is 16 residues long. In germline, CDR1 is MGHRA, CDR2 YSYEKL. The CDR3 loop reads CASSPEGDSTNYGYTF. The CDR3 DNA is TGCGCCAGCAGCCCAGAGGGAGACAGCACTAACTATGGCTACACCTTC.

The V call is TRBV3-1 (or the pseudogene TRBV3-2), the J call TRBJ1-6, with TRBD1 identical over 9 bases. The V gene's germline CDR1 is LGHDT and CDR2 YNNKEL (reference sequence). The CDR3 totals 18 residues. Trimming removed 4 bases from V and 9 bases from J; junction bases left unmatched: 16. The CDR3 reads CASSPGQGLAEGFSPLHF. CDR3 nucleotides: TGTGCCAGCAGCCCGGGACAGGGTTTAGCCGAGGGGTTTTCACCCCTCCACTTT.

This sequence joins TRBV30 and TRBJ1-6; a possible D gene is TRBD1 (5 bases). Trimming cost V 3 bases and J 8 bases, with 11 bases left between them. The germline V gene encodes CDR1 GTSNPN and CDR2 SVGIG (reference sequence). There are 13 residues in the CDR3. In DNA, the CDR3 is TGTGCCTGGAGGAGGGACCGCGATTCACCCCTCCACTTT. Translated: CAWRRDRDSPLHF.

The chain is built from TRBV12-3 or TRBV12-4 and TRBJ1-5; D might be TRBD1 (6 bases). V dropped 11 bases and J dropped 6 bases, with 14 bases sitting between them. The CDR3 is made up of 12 amino acids. The CDR3 bases are TGTGCCGCAGGACAGACCCCTCAGCCCCAGCATTTT. Amino acid sequence: CAAGQTPQPQHF.

The V gene is TRBV24-1, the J gene TRBJ1-4, with 9 bases that match TRBD1. The junction had 7 bases not matched to a gene; V was cut back by 4 bases and J by 8 bases. In germline, CDR1 is KGHDR, CDR2 SFDVKD. The length of the CDR3 is 15 residues. CDR3 sequence (DNA): TGTGCCACCAGTGACCCGGGACAGGGAGGCGAAAAACTGTTTTTT. It encodes CATSDPGQGGEKLFF.

The chain has TRBV28 and TRBJ2-1; D is possibly TRBD1 (5 bases). Trimming took 5 bases from V and 10 from J, leaving 21 bases between them. The CDR3 is 15 residues long. The germline CDR1 and CDR2 sequences are MDHEN and SYDVKM. The CDR3 DNA is TGTGCCAGCAGTCTGGGTTTGGGTCCAGGGTCCGAGCAGTTCTTC. Its protein product is CASSLGLGPGSEQFF.

The chain is built from TRBV6-5 and TRBJ1-1; no clear D. The V gene lost 4 bases and the J gene lost 1 base, with 10 bases spanning the gap. The CDR3 sequence is 14 residues long. CDR1 is MNHEY and CDR2 is SVGAGI in the germline V gene. CDR3 DNA sequence: TGTGCCAGCAGTTTTGGACTTGAGAACACTGAAGCTTTCTTT. This encodes CASSFGLENTEAFF.

The rearrangement uses TRBV11-1 and TRBJ1-6; weak D call: TRBD1 (6 bases). This CDR3 has 16 amino acids. V lost 5 bases, J lost 8 bases, and 19 bases lay in between. Germline CDR1 is SGHAT and CDR2 is FQDESV (reference sequence). The CDR3 sequence is CASSANLGGLYSPLHF. For the CDR3, the DNA is TGTGCCAGCAGCGCTAACCTCGGGGGGCTATATTCACCCCTCCACTTT.

The chain employs TRBV13 and TRBJ2-2; D remains unclear. Trimming pared 3 bases from V and 1 base from J, leaving 12 bases between. Germline V CDR1 and CDR2: PRHDT, FYEKMQ (reference sequence). This CDR3 has 16 amino acids. CDR3 coding DNA: TGTGCCAGCAGCTTCCCGGTTTACGGGAACACCGGGGAGCTGTTTTTT. Protein sequence: CASSFPVYGNTGELFF.

The V gene is TRBV6-5, the J gene TRBJ1-4; possible D gene TRBD1, 6 bases. The CDR3 consists of 16 residues. The V gene's germline CDR1 is MNHEY and CDR2 SVGAGI. The V end lost 4 bases, the J end lost 5 bases, and 17 bases lay between the germline ends. The CDR3, as DNA: TGTGCCAGCAGTTCGGGTAGGCGGCAGGGGAATGAAAAACTGTTTTTT. As protein: CASSSGRRQGNEKLFF.